A selection of T cell receptor beta chains follows, all from one sample in a study of graft-versus-host responses after intestinal transplantation. Their antigens remain unidentified. Profiled with immunoSEQ multiplex PCR; TCRdb holds only in-frame clones, not every one. The sample holds over 100,000 clones; 90% to 95% are singletons and the top ten take roughly 0.23%. The source material was unstimulated CD4+ T cells sorted from spleen or lymph node cells, sampled before transplant. The receptors were sampled from a human donor who was the organ donor for an intestinal transplant. Each CDR3 is given with its conserved first and last residue. The D gene is left open where the match is weak. A clone size is listed for some rows: how often the clone was seen (once, few, many), or a class if it is expanded.

J,V,size,D,DNA,CDR3
TRBJ2-7,TRBV6-5,NA,NA,TGTGCCCAGGGGGGGAGATACGAGCAGTACTTC,CAQGGRYEQYF
TRBJ1-6,TRBV2,NA,NA,TGTGCCAGCAGTGATGGGGGGAGTTCACCCCTCCACTTT,CASSDGGSSPLHF
TRBJ2-2,TRBV5-1,NA,NA,TGCGCCAGCAGCTGGAACCGGAACACCGGGGAGCTGTTTTTT,CASSWNRNTGELFF
TRBJ1-1,TRBV28,NA,NA,TGTGCCAGCAGTTTAACGAGGGGGAACACTGAAGCTTTCTTT,CASSLTRGNTEAFF
TRBJ1-1,TRBV5-1,NA,NA,TGCGCCAGCACCCACTGGCAGGTGGGGTCAAACACTGAAGCTTTCTTT,CASTHWQVGSNTEAFF
TRBJ2-7,TRBV5-1,NA,TRBD2,TGCGCCAGCAGAGGGGCAGCGGGAGGCTCCTACGAGCAGTACTTC,CASRGAAGGSYEQYF
TRBJ1-2,TRBV5-6,NA,NA,TGTGCCAGCAGCTTGATAGGGGCGTGGGGCTACACCTTC,CASSLIGAWGYTF
TRBJ2-1,TRBV7-9,NA,TRBD2,TGTGCCAGCAGCCGCTGGACTAGCGGGACCTTATACAATGAGCAGTTCTTC,CASSRWTSGTLYNEQFF
TRBJ2-4,TRBV27,NA,NA,TGTGCCAGCAGTGTGACAGGGAGGTTGGGGAACATTCAGTACTTC,CASSVTGRLGNIQYF
TRBJ2-7,TRBV7-9,NA,TRBD1,TGTGCCAGCAGCTTGGACCCGGGACAGGGGGGATCCTACGAGCAGTACTTC,CASSLDPGQGGSYEQYF
TRBJ1-2,TRBV10-1,NA,NA,TGCGCCAGCAGTGGCTACACCTTC,CASSGYTF
TRBJ2-1,TRBV28,NA,NA,TGTGCCAGCAGTTTCAGCGCGGTCTCCTACAATGAGCAGTTCTTC,CASSFSAVSYNEQFF
TRBJ2-3,TRBV7-9,NA,TRBD1,TGTGCCAGCAGCTTACAGGGGGCGGACCTCACAGATACGCAGTATTTT,CASSLQGADLTDTQYF
TRBJ1-2,TRBV7-9,NA,NA,TGTGCCAGCAGCTTAGGACACTATGGCTACACCTTC,CASSLGHYGYTF
TRBJ2-1,TRBV7-2,NA,NA,TGTGCCAGCAGCCCCCAGGGGACTAAGAACAATGAGCAGTTCTTC,CASSPQGTKNNEQFF
TRBJ1-4,TRBV28,once,NA,TGTGCCAGCAGTCCCCGAACAGGGAGGAATGAAAAACTGTTTTTT,CASSPRTGRNEKLFF
TRBJ2-7,TRBV6-1,NA,NA,TGTGCCAGCAGTGGACGGAGCTCCTACGAGCAGTACTTC,CASSGRSSYEQYF
TRBJ2-1,TRBV7-2,NA,TRBD2,TGTGCCAGCAGCTTAGGGACTAGAAGTCGGAATGAGCAGTTCTTC,CASSLGTRSRNEQFF
TRBJ2-3,TRBV19,NA,TRBD2,TGTGCCAGTAGTCTGGCTCAGACTAGCGAATTAGATACGCAGTATTTT,CASSLAQTSELDTQYF
TRBJ2-7,TRBV11-2,few,NA,TGTGCCAGCAGCGCGCTCCTAGCGTTCGACTACGAGCAGTACTTC,CASSALLAFDYEQYF
TRBJ2-2,TRBV6-5,NA,NA,TGTGCCAGCAGCCGGCAAACCGGGGAGCTGTTTTTT,CASSRQTGELFF
TRBJ2-1,TRBV18,NA,TRBD2,TGTGCCAGCTCACCACCGGGGCTAGCGGGACTCAATGAGCAGTTCTTC,CASSPPGLAGLNEQFF
TRBJ2-1,TRBV11-2,NA,NA,TGTGCCAGCAGCTTTGTTCGGGGCCTCAGCAATGGGGGGCAGTTCTTC,CASSFVRGLSNGGQFF
TRBJ2-5,TRBV5-1,NA,TRBD1,TGCGCCAGCAGCTTGCGGGCAGGGGGACAAGAGACCCAGTACTTC,CASSLRAGGQETQYF
TRBJ2-7,TRBV6-5,NA,TRBD1,TGTGCCAGCAGTTACGACAGGGGATCCTACGAGCAGTACTTC,CASSYDRGSYEQYF
TRBJ2-2,TRBV10-3,once,NA,TGTGCCATCAGTGAGTCTAGCTCCGGGGAGCTGTTTTTT,CAISESSSGELFF
TRBJ2-2,TRBV30,NA,TRBD2,TGTGCCTGGAGCCCTTTGGGACTAGCGGGAGAGGTCCGGGAGCTGTTTTTT,CAWSPLGLAGEVRELFF
TRBJ2-7,TRBV6-1,NA,TRBD2,TGTGCCAGCAGGGTAGCGGGCGCCTACGAGCAGTACTTC,CASRVAGAYEQYF
TRBJ1-5,TRBV6-6,NA,TRBD1,TGTGCCAGCAGGCCTACAGGGGGCGTCAATCAGCCCCAGCATTTT,CASRPTGGVNQPQHF
TRBJ2-1,TRBV7-2,once,TRBD2,TGTGCCAGCAGCCCCACTAGCGGGAGGGCGTATGAGCAGTTCTTC,CASSPTSGRAYEQFF
TRBJ2-3,TRBV5-1,NA,NA,TGCGCCAGCAGCGGGAGGGGGGCGATCACAGATACGCAGTATTTT,CASSGRGAITDTQYF
TRBJ1-4,TRBV5-8,NA,TRBD1,TGTGCCAGCAGCCGCCGGGACAGGGGGCCCGAAAAACTGTTTTTT,CASSRRDRGPEKLFF
TRBJ1-4,TRBV27,NA,NA,TGTGCCAGCAGTTCCTCTTATAAGAGGCTTAATGAAAAACTGTTTTTT,CASSSSYKRLNEKLFF
TRBJ1-5,TRBV6-1,NA,NA,TGTGCCAGCAGTGAATATCGTGGCAATCAGCCCCAGCATTTT,CASSEYRGNQPQHF
TRBJ2-5,TRBV9,NA,NA,TGTGCCAGCAGCGTCGGCCTAGCGCTCCAAGAGACCCAGTACTTC,CASSVGLALQETQYF
TRBJ1-4,TRBV7-2,NA,NA,TGTGCCAGCAGCTTAGAGGGGGGAAATGAAAAACTGTTTTTT,CASSLEGGNEKLFF
TRBJ1-2,TRBV4-2,NA,TRBD1,TGTGCCAGCAGCCAAGCGGGACAGGGGATAGGCTACACCTTC,CASSQAGQGIGYTF
TRBJ1-4,TRBV18,NA,TRBD1,TGTGCCAGCTCCTCCGGGACAGCTAATGAAAAACTGTTTTTT,CASSSGTANEKLFF
TRBJ2-5,TRBV10-3,NA,TRBD1,TGTGCCATCAGTGATCACAACAGGGGGCTAGAGGAGACCCAGTACTTC,CAISDHNRGLEETQYF
TRBJ1-2,TRBV5-1,NA,NA,TGCGCCAGCAGCTTAGGACAGAATACTAACTATGGCTACACCTTC,CASSLGQNTNYGYTF
TRBJ2-5,TRBV11-2,NA,TRBD2,TGTGCCAGCAGCTTAGATCAACTAGCGGGCGCCAGGACCCAGTACTTC,CASSLDQLAGARTQYF
TRBJ2-1,TRBV5-6,few,NA,TGTGCCAGCAGCTTTACGCGCCGGGATGAGCAGTTCTTC,CASSFTRRDEQFF
TRBJ2-7,TRBV6-6,NA,NA,TGTGCCAGCAGCAATTACGAGCAGTACTTC,CASSNYEQYF
TRBJ2-5,TRBV19,once,TRBD1,TGTGCCAGTAGTAGGGGGACAGGGGGCCAAGAGACCCAGTACTTC,CASSRGTGGQETQYF
TRBJ2-5,TRBV19,NA,TRBD2,TGTGCCAGTAGTATCCCACCTCTAGCGGGAGTGGAAGAGACCCAGTACTTC,CASSIPPLAGVEETQYF
TRBJ1-2,TRBV4-3,NA,NA,TGCGCCAGCAGCCAAGAGGGTCCTATCGGCTATGGCTACACCTTC,CASSQEGPIGYGYTF
TRBJ2-2,TRBV7-9,NA,NA,TGTGCCAGCAGCTTAGATTTGGGGCCGAACACCGGGGAGCTGTTTTTT,CASSLDLGPNTGELFF
TRBJ1-2,TRBV19,NA,TRBD1,TGTGCCAGTAGCACTCCGGGACAGGGGAGGTCCGGCTACACCTTC,CASSTPGQGRSGYTF
TRBJ2-7,TRBV7-2,NA,NA,TGTGCCAGCAGCCCCGGGCGGGGCCCCAACGAGCAGTACTTC,CASSPGRGPNEQYF
TRBJ2-5,TRBV27,once,NA,TGTGCCAGCAGTCCGGGGACTGGCGGAGAGACCCAGTACTTC,CASSPGTGGETQYF
TRBJ2-7,TRBV29-1,once,NA,TGCAGCGTCGCGGACGCAGACGAGCAGTACTTC,CSVADADEQYF
TRBJ2-1,TRBV10-1,NA,NA,TGCGCCAGTCCGGGACAAACAGTACCGATCGGTGAGCAGTTCTTC,CASPGQTVPIGEQFF
TRBJ2-3,TRBV5-8,once,TRBD1,TGTGCCAGCAGCCTGGGACAGACCTTTAGCACAGATACGCAGTATTTT,CASSLGQTFSTDTQYF